A single TCR beta chain is shown here with its context. Genomic DNA from each subset was divided evenly over several immunoSEQ plates. Sequencing was performed with immunoSEQ multiplex PCR; in TCRdb, only in-frame clones are kept and a portion is missing. In the table there are approximately 640,000 clones, approximately 75% of which are singletons. The data originate from a study of shared clonotypes between healthy human individuals. The CDR3 has 13 amino acids. V was pared by 5 bases and J by 0 bases, with 5 bases between. Germline V CDR1 and CDR2: MNHEY, SMNVEV (reference sequence). The V call is TRBV27, the J call TRBJ1-5; no clear D. The sample comprised memory CD4+ T cells sorted from blood. Described subset: CD45RA-negative fraction. The sequence was collected from a woman in her twenties or thirties in good health. The CDR3 sequence is CASSRSSNQPQHF. The DNA for the CDR3 is TGTGCCAGCAGTAGATCTAGCAATCAGCCCCAGCATTTT.